The next 27 T cell receptor beta chains were all read from a single sample in a study of response to subunit inactivated influenza vaccine. TCRdb reanalysed the RT-PCR reads using MiXCR and keeps one entry per CDR3 protein. The profile shows about 700,000 distinct CDR3 sequences, approximately 14% of them singletons. The source was PBMCs from blood, collected 11 to 12 days after vaccination. The receptors originated from a man aged 50 or older who received an inactivated influenza vaccine.

V gene TRBV6-5 combines with J gene TRBJ2-7; 9 positions match TRBD1. The CDR3 has 15 residues. Germline V CDR1 and CDR2: MNHEY, SVGAGI. Unmatched junction bases numbered 7, after V lost 3 bases and J lost 4 bases. The CDR3 spells CASSYSGTGKYEQYF. For the CDR3, the DNA is TGTGCCAGCAGTTATTCCGGGACAGGGAAATACGAGCAGTACTTC.

On this clonotype: A junction end diverges from the germline sequence, so it may reflect a read error. J is TRBJ2-1 and V is TRBV7-9, with 9 nucleotides matching TRBD1. The length of the CDR3 is 15 residues. Germline CDR1 is SEHNR and CDR2 is FQNEAQ (reference sequence). This CDR3 is CASSPGGQGYIEQFF. The CDR3 region has the DNA TGTGCCAGCAGCCCAGGGGGACAGGGTTACATTGAGCAGTTCTTC.

The chain combines TRBV5-6 with TRBJ2-2; the D call may be TRBD1 or TRBD2 (5 bases each). The V and J ends lost 0 bases and 4 bases respectively, with 16 bases between them. Germline lookup yields CDR1 SGHDT and CDR2 YYEEEE. The CDR3 spans 17 residues. CDR3: CASSLARGVLVTGELFF. CDR3 nucleotide sequence: TGTGCCAGCAGCTTGGCTCGGGGCGTCTTGGTCACCGGGGAGCTGTTTTTT.

The chain has TRBV9 and TRBJ2-2, with D maybe TRBD2 (6 bases). Between the trimmed V and J ends, which lost 4 bases and 4 bases, there was a span of 20 bases. The CDR3 extends over 17 amino acids. Germline-derived CDR1 and CDR2 are SGDLS and YYNGEE. The CDR3 is CASSPFEAGSSTGELFF. In DNA, the CDR3 is TGTGCCAGCAGCCCTTTCGAGGCCGGGAGTTCCACCGGGGAGCTGTTTTTT.

The chain combines TRBV20-1 with TRBJ2-3; 11 bases are shared with TRBD1. Germline V gives CDR1 DFQATT, CDR2 SNEGSKA (reference sequence). This CDR3 region has 15 residues. Losses at the gene ends were 6 bases for V and 7 bases for J; bases not matched to a gene: 12. CDR3 protein: CSATTPGQGVHTQYF. The DNA for the CDR3 is TGCAGTGCCACAACGCCGGGACAGGGGGTTCATACGCAGTATTTT.

The V call is TRBV20-1, the J call TRBJ2-1; TRBD2 agrees at 16 bases. CDR1 and CDR2 (germline): DFQATT, SNEGSKA (reference sequence). The length of the CDR3 is 18 residues. V lost 3 bases, J lost 10 bases, and 15 bases stayed unmatched. CDR3 DNA: TGCAGTGCTAGTGAGCCGGGACTAGCGGGAGGGCGGAAGGAGGAGCAGTTCTTC. Protein: CSASEPGLAGGRKEEQFF.

This clonotype was found many times. The V gene is TRBV4-1, the J gene TRBJ1-2, with D possibly TRBD1 on 6 matching bases. V lost 0 bases, J lost 4 bases, and 9 bases lay in between. Germline CDR1 reads MGHRA; CDR2 reads YSYEKL. The CDR3 consists of 14 residues. Here the CDR3 reads CASSQDTGIYGYTF. The CDR3 DNA reads TGCGCCAGCAGCCAAGATACAGGGATCTATGGCTACACCTTC.

This clonotype showed up just a few times. The chain is built from TRBV12-3 or TRBV12-4 and TRBJ2-5, with TRBD1 identical over 9 bases. Trimming cost V 4 bases and J 3 bases; bases outside gene matches: 6. This CDR3 is built from 15 residues. The CDR3 protein is CASSSPGQGKETQYF. CDR3 in DNA: TGTGCCAGCAGTTCTCCGGGACAGGGAAAAGAGACCCAGTACTTC.

The gene calls are TRBV6-5 and TRBJ2-5, with TRBD2 identical over 10 bases. The V segment lost 2 bases and the J segment 3 bases; nucleotides outside the gene matches: 9. The germline CDR1 and CDR2 sequences are MNHEY and SVGAGI. The CDR3 contains 17 residues. The CDR3, as DNA: TGTGCCAGCAGTTACCCATTCGCTAGCGGGAGAAAAGAGACCCAGTACTTC. Translation: CASSYPFASGRKETQYF.

V usage is TRBV20-1 and J usage is TRBJ1-6; no clear D. Germline V gene sequence: CDR1 DFQATT, CDR2 SNEGSKA (reference sequence). Trimming cost V 2 bases and J 6 bases, with 14 bases left between them. The CDR3 has 15 residues. Written as DNA, the CDR3 is TGCAGTGCTAGACCGCAGGCTAGGCTTAATTCACCCCTCCACTTT. Its translation is CSARPQARLNSPLHF.

A few counts support this clonotype. The V and J genes are TRBV20-1 and TRBJ2-6; no definite D call. Trimming pared 0 bases from V and 4 bases from J, leaving 10 bases between. Germline V CDR1 and CDR2: DFQATT, SNEGSKA (reference sequence). The CDR3 length is 15 residues. CDR3 residues: CSARDARSGANVLTF. CDR3 sequence (DNA): TGCAGTGCTAGAGATGCCCGGTCCGGGGCCAACGTCCTGACTTTC.

This clonotype was seen only a few times. This chain joins TRBV15 and TRBJ2-3, with D maybe TRBD2 (5 bases). Germline V lookup: CDR1 LNHNV, CDR2 YYDKDF (reference sequence). The CDR3 is 16 amino acids. Trimming shortened V by 3 bases and J by 1 base, and 14 bases separated the two germline ends. Written as DNA, the CDR3 is TGTGCCACCAGCAGCTCCCGTCTAGCTGGCACAGATACGCAGTATTTT. It yields the protein CATSSSRLAGTDTQYF.

The rearrangement uses TRBV12-3 or TRBV12-4 and TRBJ2-3; tentatively, D is TRBD1 (5 bases). The CDR3 contains 13 residues. Trimming removed 8 bases at V and 6 bases at J, with 15 bases between. CDR3 sequence: CASLRARVDTQYF. The CDR3 DNA sequence: TGTGCCAGCTTACGGGCCAGGGTCGATACGCAGTATTTT.

This clonotype was seen at least ten times. V usage is TRBV2 and J usage is TRBJ2-7; no definite D call. CDR1 is SNHLY and CDR2 is FYNNEI in the germline V gene. The CDR3 is made up of 11 amino acids. V was clipped by 6 bases and J by 6 bases, with 9 bases between them. The CDR3: CASSLISEQYF. In DNA form, the CDR3 reads TGTGCCAGCAGCCTAATCTCCGAGCAGTACTTC.

In its sample, this clonotype was seen a few times. The V call is TRBV5-1, the J call TRBJ2-1, with D unresolved. With 5 bases removed from V and 8 bases from J, the gap between germline ends came to 17 bases. CDR3 length: 14 amino acids. Per the germline V gene, CDR1 is SGHRS and CDR2 is YFSETQ. For the CDR3, the DNA is TGCGCCAGCAGTCTCGCAGGATCGGAACATGAGCAGTTCTTC. Amino acids: CASSLAGSEHEQFF.

The chain combines TRBV7-2 with TRBJ2-7; TRBD1 aligns across 8 bases. V was clipped by 1 base and J by 0 bases; unmatched bases: 5. CDR3 length equals 16 residues. The V gene's germline CDR1 is SGHTA and CDR2 FQGNSA. CDR3 loop: CASSLGTGTSSYEQYF. The CDR3 bases are TGTGCCAGCAGCTTAGGGACAGGGACCAGCTCCTACGAGCAGTACTTC.

As DNA, the CDR3 is TGCGCCAGCAGAGGGACTAGCGGGACCGGGTACGAGCAGTACTTC. Its protein is CASRGTSGTGYEQYF. This chain uses TRBV10-2 with TRBJ2-7, with 13 bases fitting TRBD2. The CDR3 has 15 amino acids. Germline V gene lookup returns CDR1 WSHSY and CDR2 SAAADI. V gave up 6 bases and J gave up 4 bases; unmatched junction bases: 6.

The genes are TRBV9 and TRBJ2-1; D is possibly TRBD2 (6 bases). Germline V gene data show CDR1 as SGDLS and CDR2 as YYNGEE. V lost 1 base and J lost 4, with 12 bases in between. This CDR3 contains 15 residues. The CDR3: CASSVLASAYNEQFF. CDR3 sequence (DNA): TGTGCCAGCAGCGTATTGGCTAGCGCGTACAATGAGCAGTTCTTC.

With respect to this clonotype: A much bigger clone sits one base away, suggesting this may be a read error. The J gene is TRBJ2-2, the V gene TRBV7-9; D remains unclear. The CDR3 has 10 residues. From germline, CDR1 is SEHNR and CDR2 FQNEAQ (reference sequence). CDR3 region: CTSSLGELFF. CDR3 in DNA: TGTACCAGCAGCTTAGGGGAGCTGTTTTTT.

J is TRBJ1-5 and V is TRBV6-2 or TRBV6-3; no reliable D call. The CDR3 is 14 residues long. V was shortened by 3 bases and J by 0 bases, with 6 bases between the two germline ends. Germline CDR1 and CDR2: MNHEY and SVGEGT. The CDR3 region has the DNA TGTGCCAGCAGTTATGCATTTAGCAATCAGCCCCAGCATTTT. This sequence encodes CASSYAFSNQPQHF.

This clonotype was counted a few times. The chain links TRBV18 to TRBJ1-1; D is uncertain. V was shortened by 4 bases and J by 4 bases, with 10 bases between the two germline ends. Germline loops: CDR1 KGHSH, CDR2 LQKENI. This CDR3 comprises 13 residues. The CDR3 region has the DNA TGTGCCAGCTCACTTGACACCACCACTGAAGCTTTCTTT. Translating it yields CASSLDTTTEAFF.

V gene TRBV5-5 combines with J gene TRBJ2-3; D gene ambiguous. There are 16 residues in the CDR3. Germline V CDR1 and CDR2: SGHKS, YYEKEE (reference sequence). V gave up 0 bases and J gave up 4 bases, with 15 bases separating them. This CDR3 reads CASSLGAGSRADTQYF. CDR3 in DNA: TGTGCCAGCAGCTTGGGGGCAGGCTCCAGAGCAGATACGCAGTATTTT.

The chain uses TRBV4-3 and TRBJ2-7; 7 bases agree with TRBD2. The ends lost 1 base at V and 3 bases at J; junction bases unmatched: 9. The CDR3 totals 16 residues. The germline gives CDR1 LGHNA, CDR2 YSLEER. The CDR3 is CASSQVLGGPVYEQYF. CDR3 sequence (DNA): TGCGCCAGCAGCCAAGTTCTGGGAGGGCCAGTCTACGAGCAGTACTTC.

This clonotype was recorded at least ten times. The rearrangement links TRBV5-5 to TRBJ1-4, with D uncertain. Trimming removed 4 bases at V and 0 bases at J, with 4 bases between. This CDR3 has 13 amino acids. Germline-derived CDR1 and CDR2 are SGHKS and YYEKEE (reference sequence). CDR3 amino acids: CASSTPTNEKLFF. The CDR3 DNA is TGTGCCAGCAGCACCCCAACTAATGAAAAACTGTTTTTT.

The rearrangement uses TRBV6-5 and TRBJ2-3, with a weak D call TRBD2 (5 bases). V was cut by 10 bases and J by 10 bases, with 15 bases left in between. CDR3 length: 11 amino acids. Germline V CDR1 and CDR2: MNHEY, SVGAGI. The CDR3 loop reads CATGRYSPQYF. In nucleotides, the CDR3 is TGTGCCACGGGAAGGTATTCACCGCAGTATTTT.

The V and J genes are TRBV5-8 and TRBJ2-3; D ambiguous. V lost 2 bases to trimming and J lost 6 bases, with 7 bases between them. The germline V gene encodes CDR1 SGHTS and CDR2 YDEGEE. The CDR3 has 12 residues. CDR3 region: CASSFTRDTQYF. The CDR3, as DNA: TGTGCCAGCAGCTTCACCCGTGATACGCAGTATTTT. The full variable domain, completed using reference TRBV5-8 and TRBJ2-3, is EAGVTQSPTHLIKTRGQQATLRCSPISGHTSVYWYQQALGLGLQFLLWYDEGEERNRGNFPPRFSGRQFPNYSSELNVNALELEDSALYLCASSFTRDTQYFGPGTRLTVL.

This chain connects TRBV6-1 to TRBJ1-5; D is unresolved. CDR3 length: 13 amino acids. Per germline, CDR1 MNHNS and CDR2 SASEGT. V dropped 5 bases and J dropped 5 bases, with 10 bases sitting between them. The chain's CDR3 is CASSPTAYQPQHF. As DNA, the CDR3 is TGTGCCAGCAGTCCTACCGCCTATCAGCCCCAGCATTTT.